A single sample gave rise to the 30 T cell receptor beta chains below, sequenced in a study of T cell responses to AZD1222 COVID-19 vaccine. Only in-frame clones appear in the TCRdb table, and some are missing; sequencing was by immunoSEQ multiplex PCR. The table has roughly 200,000 clones, roughly 91% seen once. This specimen was peripheral blood, taken 28 days after the second dose of the MenACWY control vaccine. These receptors came from an adult who received the MenACWY meningococcal vaccine as a control.

This chain connects TRBV6-2 or TRBV6-3 to TRBJ2-7; D gene unclear. CDR3 size: 12 residues. Germline assignment: CDR1 MNHEY and CDR2 SVGEGT. V was clipped by 4 bases and J by 2 bases, with 6 bases between them. CDR3 region: CASSFFPYEQYF. DNA for the CDR3: TGTGCCAGCAGTTTCTTTCCCTACGAGCAGTACTTC.

The chain recombines TRBV7-2 with TRBJ1-5, with D maybe TRBD1 (6 bases). Trimming removed 5 bases at V and 0 bases at J, with 11 bases between. This CDR3 spans 15 amino acids. Germline CDR1 and CDR2: SGHTA and FQGNSA. The CDR3 DNA reads as TGTGCCAGCAGCCCGGGGGGGCTTAGCAATCAGCCCCAGCATTTT. Encoded protein: CASSPGGLSNQPQHF.

In this sample, this clone turned up a few times. The V and J genes are TRBV5-1 and TRBJ2-2; 7 nucleotides line up with TRBD2. The trim removed 5 bases at V and 3 bases at J, leaving 4 bases unmatched. The CDR3 consists of 14 residues. The V gene's germline CDR1 is SGHRS and CDR2 YFSETQ. CDR3 region: CASRLSGDTGELFF. The DNA for the CDR3 is TGCGCCAGCAGACTCAGCGGGGACACCGGGGAGCTGTTTTTT.

The V and J genes are TRBV7-2 and TRBJ1-2, with 7 bases matching TRBD1. V trimming: 3 bases; J trimming: 5 bases; junction bases outside the gene matches: 3. This CDR3 has 13 residues. Germline-derived CDR1 and CDR2 are SGHTA and FQGNSA. In DNA form, the CDR3 reads TGTGCCAGCAGCTTGGACAGGTTGTATGGCTACACCTTC. Its protein product is CASSLDRLYGYTF.

The chain has TRBV19 and TRBJ1-3, with no clear D. The ends were cut back, 8 bases at V and 4 bases at J, with 6 bases in the middle. There are 11 residues in the CDR3. CDR1 is LNHDA, CDR2 SQIVND, per germline (reference sequence). CDR3 in DNA: TGTGCCAGTCCCCAGGGAAACACCATATATTTT. Translation: CASPQGNTIYF.

The gene calls are TRBV3-1 (or the pseudogene TRBV3-2) and TRBJ1-1; no clear D. V shed 0 bases and J shed 9 bases, with 14 bases lying between them. Germline V CDR1 and CDR2: LGHDT, YNNKEL (reference sequence). There are 14 residues in the CDR3. The CDR3: CASSQDGSRAKAFF. The CDR3 DNA is TGTGCCAGCAGCCAAGATGGGAGTAGGGCGAAAGCTTTCTTT.

The V call is TRBV27, the J call TRBJ1-2; a weak D match, TRBD1 (5 bases). The CDR3 covers 13 residues. CDR1 is MNHEY and CDR2 is SMNVEV in the germline V gene (reference sequence). Trimming shortened V by 2 bases and J by 5 bases, and 9 bases separated the two germline ends. The CDR3 DNA reads as TGTGCCAGCAGTTTACAGGGATCGTATGGCTACACCTTC. Protein: CASSLQGSYGYTF.

This chain connects TRBV6-1 to TRBJ1-5, with D uncertain. This CDR3 region has 14 residues. Germline lookup yields CDR1 MNHNS and CDR2 SASEGT. V was cut by 1 base and J by 9 bases, with 13 bases left in between. The CDR3 sequence: CASSEGSALTPQHF. The CDR3 DNA sequence: TGTGCCAGCAGTGAAGGGTCAGCTCTTACGCCCCAGCATTTT.

This chain uses TRBV7-9 with TRBJ2-7; 7 bases are shared with TRBD1. V lost 5 bases to trimming and J lost 5 bases; unmatched junction nucleotides: 6. The CDR3 contains 13 residues. The germline V gene encodes CDR1 SEHNR and CDR2 FQNEAQ (reference sequence). CDR3 sequence: CASSQTGAHEQYF. As DNA, the CDR3 is TGTGCCAGCAGCCAAACAGGGGCCCACGAGCAGTACTTC.

The chain links TRBV23-1 to TRBJ2-3; D unresolved. TRBV23-1 is sorted into the ORF group, with uncertain function. The V end was cut by 4 bases, the J end by 0 bases, with 11 bases between. The CDR3 sequence is 15 residues long. The CDR3: CASSRPQLSTDTQYF. The CDR3 DNA sequence: TGCGCCAGCAGTCGCCCTCAATTAAGCACAGATACGCAGTATTTT.

The V gene is TRBV5-1, the J gene TRBJ2-5; tentatively, D is TRBD2 (6 bases). The CDR3 loop spans 14 amino acids. V dropped 1 base and J dropped 1 base, with 8 bases sitting between them. In germline, CDR1 is SGHRS, CDR2 YFSETQ. The CDR3 reads CASSLSGPQETQYF. Written as DNA, the CDR3 is TGCGCCAGCAGCTTGAGCGGGCCCCAAGAGACCCAGTACTTC.

This clone was counted once. The CDR3 DNA reads as TGTGCCTGGAGTCATGGGGGCAGAGAGGAAAAACTGTTTTTT. This gives the protein CAWSHGGREEKLFF. The V gene is TRBV30, the J gene TRBJ1-4, with a possible D match to TRBD1 (6 bases). CDR1 and CDR2 from the germline V gene are GTSNPN and SVGIG (reference sequence). This CDR3 region has 14 residues. V shed 2 bases and J shed 8 bases, with 15 bases lying between them.

The chain couples TRBV28 to TRBJ1-2; D perhaps matches TRBD1 (6 bases). Trimming took off 5 bases at V and 3 bases at J, with 16 bases between the two ends. This CDR3 has 15 amino acids. Germline-derived CDR1 and CDR2 are MDHEN and SYDVKM. CDR3 nucleotides: TGTGCCAGCAGTCCGACAGGATGGGGTGACTATGGCTACACCTTC. The encoded protein is CASSPTGWGDYGYTF.

In the case of this clone: The germline gene is not matched at one end of the junction; a read error may be the cause. The chain recombines TRBV27 with TRBJ1-2; D is perhaps TRBD1 (5 bases). The germline CDR1 and CDR2 sequences are MNHEY and SMNVEV (reference sequence). The CDR3 runs 14 residues. CDR3: CAGSLSGALSGYTF. The CDR3 DNA reads as TGTGCCGGCAGTTTGAGCGGGGCCCTAAGTGGCTACACCTTC.

The chain carries TRBV11-2 and TRBJ2-7, with D unclear. The germline CDR1 and CDR2 sequences are SGHAT and FQNNGV. V was cut by 1 base and J by 2 bases, with 3 bases left in between. This CDR3 region has 12 residues. The CDR3 is CASSLAPYEQYF. The CDR3 nucleotides read TGTGCCAGCAGCTTAGCACCCTACGAGCAGTACTTC.

The rearrangement uses TRBV4-3 and TRBJ2-5; TRBD2 is a possible D gene (5 bases). CDR1 LGHNA and CDR2 YSLEER come from the germline V gene. This CDR3 spans 14 amino acids. V shed 4 bases and J shed 0 bases, with 9 bases lying between them. The CDR3 loop is CASSPQRNQETQYF. The CDR3 DNA reads as TGCGCCAGCAGCCCGCAGCGGAACCAAGAGACCCAGTACTTC.

J is TRBJ2-3 and V is TRBV7-2, with 14 bases that match TRBD2. Germline-derived CDR1 and CDR2 are SGHTA and FQGNSA. Losses at the gene ends were 2 bases for V and 6 bases for J; bases not matched to a gene: 4. The CDR3 extends over 16 amino acids. CDR3 region: CASSLTGLAGVDTQYF. Here the CDR3 DNA reads TGTGCCAGCAGCTTAACGGGACTAGCGGGGGTGGATACGCAGTATTTT.

The gene calls are TRBV4-1 and TRBJ1-5; TRBD1 matches 10 bases. The ends lost 7 bases at V and 0 bases at J; junction bases unmatched: 9. The germline gives CDR1 MGHRA, CDR2 YSYEKL. This CDR3 spans 17 amino acids. The CDR3 reads CASMGDRGLYSNQPQHF. The CDR3 bases are TGCGCCAGCATGGGGGACAGGGGACTCTATAGCAATCAGCCCCAGCATTTT.

The chain joins TRBV15 to TRBJ1-3; 10 positions agree with TRBD1. The CDR3 totals 20 residues. The germline V gene encodes CDR1 LNHNV and CDR2 YYDKDF (reference sequence). The junction had 11 bases not matched to a gene; V was cut back by 0 bases and J by 0 bases. The CDR3 protein is CATSRDIGDRGTGSGNTIYF. CDR3 nucleotides: TGTGCCACCAGCAGAGATATTGGGGACAGGGGAACTGGCTCTGGAAACACCATATATTTT.

This chain joins TRBV27 and TRBJ1-1; TRBD1 aligns across 7 bases. CDR1 MNHEY and CDR2 SMNVEV come from the germline V gene (reference sequence). J lost 8 bases, V lost 5 bases, and 5 bases had no gene match. This CDR3 has 12 residues. The CDR3: CASSGGQLEAFF. CDR3 in DNA: TGTGCCAGCAGTGGGGGACAGCTGGAAGCTTTCTTT.

The rearrangement joins TRBV28 to TRBJ1-4, with TRBD1 matching 8 bases. CDR1 and CDR2 (germline): MDHEN, SYDVKM. CDR3 length: 15 residues. Trimming at V came to 6 bases and at J to 1 base, leaving 4 bases not matched to a gene. CDR3 sequence reads: CASRPTGGTNEKLFF. The DNA of the CDR3 is TGTGCCAGCAGGCCAACAGGGGGAACTAATGAAAAACTGTTTTTT. Drawing the rest from reference TRBV28 and TRBJ1-4, the complete variable domain is DVKVTQSSRYLVKRTGEKVFLECVQDMDHENMFWYRQDPGLGLRLIYFSYDVKMKEKGDIPEGYSVSREKKERFSLILESASTNQTSMYLCASRPTGGTNEKLFFGSGTQLSVL.

The V call is TRBV3-1 (or the pseudogene TRBV3-2), the J call TRBJ1-1; a weak D match, TRBD1 (6 bases). The ends were cut back, 2 bases at V and 7 bases at J, with 11 bases in the middle. The CDR3 consists of 13 residues. Germline CDR1 LGHDT, CDR2 YNNKEL (reference sequence). The CDR3 DNA sequence: TGTGCCAGCAGCCAAATAACAGGGATTGAAGCTTTCTTT. Its protein is CASSQITGIEAFF.

As DNA, the CDR3 is TGTGCCAGCAGCCGGGGGGAGTGGAGCTCCTACGAGCAGTACTTC. This encodes CASSRGEWSSYEQYF. The J gene is TRBJ2-7, the V gene TRBV7-9; 7 bases map to TRBD2. Per the germline V gene, CDR1 is SEHNR and CDR2 is FQNEAQ (reference sequence). The CDR3 loop spans 15 amino acids. Trimming at V came to 5 bases and at J to 0 bases, leaving 7 bases not matched to a gene.

The genes are TRBV19 and TRBJ2-2; 8 bases line up with TRBD2. The V gene end was trimmed by 6 bases and the J gene end by 1 base; junction bases not matched to a gene: 7. This CDR3 comprises 16 residues. CDR1 is LNHDA and CDR2 is SQIVND in the germline V gene (reference sequence). CDR3 nucleotide sequence: TGTGCCAGTAGGCCGGTTCTAGCGGGGAACACCGGGGAGCTGTTTTTT. Amino acid sequence: CASRPVLAGNTGELFF.

The V gene is TRBV13, the J gene TRBJ1-2, with D possibly being TRBD1 (5 bases). CDR1 is PRHDT and CDR2 is FYEKMQ in the germline V gene (reference sequence). Trimming stripped 0 bases from V and 0 bases from J, with 11 bases between. The CDR3 length is 16 residues. CDR3 DNA: TGTGCCAGCAGCTTAGGTGGGCAGGGAACTAACTATGGCTACACCTTC. Protein: CASSLGGQGTNYGYTF.

The gene calls are TRBV7-9 and TRBJ2-1; 9 nucleotides line up with TRBD1. J gave up 3 bases and V 5 bases, and 5 bases lay outside the gene matches. CDR1 is SEHNR and CDR2 is FQNEAQ in the germline V gene (reference sequence). The CDR3 is 15 residues long. This CDR3 is CASSGTGPNYNEQFF. DNA of the CDR3: TGTGCCAGCAGCGGGACAGGGCCCAACTACAATGAGCAGTTCTTC.

The rearrangement uses TRBV2 and TRBJ1-3; TRBD1 agrees at 12 bases. CDR3 length: 19 residues. Germline trimming cut 5 bases from V and 5 bases from J; bases unmatched to any gene: 16. The germline gives CDR1 SNHLY, CDR2 FYNNEI. The CDR3 reads CASSPGTGGHFSVRNTIYF. The CDR3 DNA reads TGTGCCAGCAGTCCCGGGACAGGGGGCCATTTCTCTGTCCGAAACACCATATATTTT.

The chain combines TRBV4-3 with TRBJ1-4; 8 positions match TRBD1. This CDR3 is built from 13 residues. V was pared by 4 bases and J by 8 bases, with 3 bases of the junction left unmatched. Germline loops: CDR1 LGHNA, CDR2 YSLEER. CDR3 sequence (DNA): TGCGCCAGCAGCCGGGACAGGTGGGAAAAACTGTTTTTT. Its protein product is CASSRDRWEKLFF.

The rearrangement joins TRBV28 to TRBJ1-1; D possibly corresponds to TRBD1 (5 bases). The CDR3 has 14 amino acids. Trimming left V 6 bases short and J 0 bases short, with 11 bases between. Germline CDR1 MDHEN, CDR2 SYDVKM. DNA for the CDR3: TGTGCCAGCAGCGAGGGGACGGTGAACACTGAAGCTTTCTTT. Protein sequence: CASSEGTVNTEAFF.

CDR3 bases: TGTGCCAGTAGTATACGCCTAACTGGGACTAGCGGGGGGGCCTCGTTACCCTACGAGCAGTACTTC. Translated, it gives CASSIRLTGTSGGASLPYEQYF. This chain uses TRBV19 with TRBJ2-7; 16 bases are shared with TRBD2. There are 22 residues in the CDR3. With V trimmed by 2 bases and J by 2 bases, 18 bases remained unmatched. The V gene's germline CDR1 is LNHDA and CDR2 SQIVND (reference sequence).